Below are 17 T cell receptor beta chains sequenced from a single sample in a study of PD-1 blockade in classical Hodgkin lymphoma. The repertoire was sequenced with immunoSEQ multiplex PCR; TCRdb's copy has only in-frame clones and lacks some. The sample holds nearly 55,000 clones; approximately 81% are singletons and the top ten take approximately 15%. Brentuximab vedotin exposure varied among the patients, all of whom had relapsed after autologous stem cell transplantation. This specimen was peripheral blood mononuclear cells (PBMCs), taken at baseline. Receptor source: a human donor with classical Hodgkin lymphoma.

This clone is labeled as medium-sized. The V and J genes are TRBV5-5 and TRBJ1-5; D might be TRBD1 (5 bases). This CDR3 is 15 amino acids long. In germline, CDR1 is SGHKS, CDR2 YYEKEE (reference sequence). The V end was cut by 4 bases, the J end by 4 bases, with 15 bases between. DNA for the CDR3: TGTGCCAGCAGCGTTGGAGGGTGGGGGAATCAGCCCCAGCATTTT. It yields the protein CASSVGGWGNQPQHF.

This chain joins TRBV18 and TRBJ2-2; D unresolved. The CDR3 has 13 amino acids. Germline CDR1 and CDR2: KGHSH and LQKENI. V was cut by 3 bases and J by 6 bases, with 8 bases left in between. CDR3 DNA: TGTGCCAGCTCACCCGACGTACCCGGGGAGCTGTTTTTT. This gives the protein CASSPDVPGELFF.

The V and J genes are TRBV5-1 and TRBJ1-2; 8 nucleotides align to TRBD1. CDR3 length: 14 residues. Germline-derived CDR1 and CDR2 are SGHRS and YFSETQ. V was clipped by 2 bases and J by 7 bases; unmatched bases: 7. The CDR3 is CASSFGTGGGGYTF. For the CDR3, the DNA is TGCGCCAGCAGCTTTGGGACAGGCGGTGGTGGCTACACCTTC.

Only a few counts were recorded for this clone. The chain has TRBV19 and TRBJ1-5; D is possibly TRBD1 (5 bases). CDR1 is LNHDA and CDR2 is SQIVND in the germline V gene (reference sequence). The length of the CDR3 is 15 residues. Trimming left V 10 bases short and J 3 bases short, with 19 bases between. CDR3 coding DNA: TGTGCCACCGCTATCCAGGGCGCTCTCAATCAGCCCCAGCATTTT. Protein product: CATAIQGALNQPQHF. The complete variable domain, with remaining parts taken from reference TRBV19 and TRBJ1-5, reads DGGITQSPKYLFRKEGQNVTLSCEQNLNHDAMYWYRQDPGQGLRLIYYSQIVNDFQKGDIAEGYSVSREKKESFPLTVTSAQKNPTAFYLCATAIQGALNQPQHFGDGTRLSIL.

The chain recombines TRBV5-1 with TRBJ2-5, with TRBD1 identical over 9 bases. From germline, CDR1 is SGHRS and CDR2 YFSETQ. CDR3 size: 16 residues. After removal of 0 bases from V and 4 bases from J, the junction contained 7 bases not matched to a gene. The CDR3 DNA is TGCGCCAGCAGCTTGGCGGGGGACAGGGCTCCAGAGACCCAGTACTTC. It codes for CASSLAGDRAPETQYF.

This clone was seen a few times. CDR3 region: CASSGGLAGRQFF. The CDR3 DNA reads TGTGCCAGCAGCGGCGGACTAGCGGGGCGGCAGTTCTTC. The chain recombines TRBV5-4 with TRBJ2-1, with 12 positions matching TRBD2. Trimming at V came to 4 bases and at J to 12 bases, leaving 5 bases not matched to a gene. CDR3 length: 13 residues. The germline gives CDR1 SGHNT, CDR2 YYREEE (reference sequence).

In this sample, this clone turned up once. CDR3 in DNA: TGTGCCAGCAGCGTAGCGGTGGCGGGCGGGAGGGCCGGCGGGTATGAGCAGTTCTTC. Translated: CASSVAVAGGRAGGYEQFF. The V gene is TRBV9, the J gene TRBJ2-1; 9 bases agree with TRBD2. The CDR3 length is 19 residues. From germline, CDR1 is SGDLS and CDR2 YYNGEE. Losses at the gene ends were 0 bases for V and 8 bases for J; bases not matched to a gene: 18.

This sequence joins TRBV6-1 and TRBJ2-7; D might be TRBD1 (5 bases). This CDR3 comprises 14 residues. The germline V gene has CDR1 MNHNS and CDR2 SASEGT. V lost 6 bases and J lost 7, with 19 bases in between. In DNA, the CDR3 is TGTGCCAGCAGCGTGGACATTGAGGCTGGGGAGCAGTACTTC. It codes for CASSVDIEAGEQYF.

The chain uses TRBV2 and TRBJ2-3; the D call may be TRBD1 or TRBD2 (5 bases each). V shed 1 base and J shed 5 bases, with 10 bases lying between them. This CDR3 is built from 14 residues. CDR1 is SNHLY, CDR2 FYNNEI, per germline. The CDR3 DNA follows: TGTGCCAGCAGTGAAGGAGGGGCGGGAGATACGCAGTATTTT. Encoded protein: CASSEGGAGDTQYF.

At least ten counts were recorded for this clone. The chain uses TRBV2 and TRBJ2-2; TRBD1 agrees at 9 bases. The CDR3 is made up of 15 amino acids. Germline V CDR1 and CDR2: SNHLY, FYNNEI. Trimming took 3 bases from V and 6 from J; bases not matched to a gene: 5. CDR3 in amino acids: CASSDLTGGAGELFF. CDR3 nucleotide sequence: TGTGCCAGCAGTGATCTGACAGGGGGGGCCGGGGAGCTGTTTTTT.

In DNA form, the CDR3 reads TGCGCCAGCAGCTTGTTTCCGGGCCTTAACACCGGGGAGCTGTTTTTT. This encodes CASSLFPGLNTGELFF. J is TRBJ2-2 and V is TRBV5-1, with unresolved D. Trimming removed 1 base at V and 2 bases at J, with 12 bases between. The CDR3 contains 16 residues. Per the germline V gene, CDR1 is SGHRS and CDR2 is YFSETQ.

The chain employs TRBV30 and TRBJ1-1; D is ambiguous. The ends were cut back, 2 bases at V and 6 bases at J, with 10 bases in the middle. Germline assignment: CDR1 GTSNPN and CDR2 SVGIG (reference sequence). The CDR3 loop spans 12 amino acids. The CDR3 reads CAWSISRPEAFF. As DNA, the CDR3 is TGTGCCTGGAGTATCTCCAGACCTGAAGCTTTCTTT.

CDR3 loop: CASSPDGTEGYTF. In nucleotides, the CDR3 is TGTGCCAGTAGTCCCGACGGAACGGAGGGCTACACCTTC. The chain employs TRBV19 and TRBJ1-2, with no clear D. The CDR3 spans 13 residues. Looked up from germline, CDR1 is LNHDA and CDR2 is SQIVND (reference sequence). The germline V and J ends were trimmed by 5 bases and 8 bases, with 15 bases remaining between them.

The chain couples TRBV7-9 to TRBJ1-5; TRBD1 aligns across 8 bases. Germline V gives CDR1 SEHNR, CDR2 FQNEAQ (reference sequence). The CDR3 length is 15 residues. With 6 bases clipped from V and 4 bases from J, the junction kept 8 bases outside the gene matches. The CDR3 loop reads CASSPAGQGNQPQHF. CDR3 in DNA: TGTGCCAGCAGTCCCGCCGGACAGGGTAATCAGCCCCAGCATTTT.

Only one count was recorded for this clone. The chain joins TRBV11-3 to TRBJ1-3, with D tentatively TRBD1 (5 bases). The CDR3 runs to 18 residues. Looked up from germline, CDR1 is SGHNT and CDR2 is YENEEA. The V end was cut by 2 bases, the J end by 0 bases, with 17 bases between. This chain's CDR3 is CASSLIILGPSSGNTIYF. Here the CDR3 DNA reads TGTGCCAGCAGCTTAATAATACTGGGGCCGAGCTCTGGAAACACCATATATTTT.

This sequence joins TRBV5-4 and TRBJ2-6, with 7 bases that match TRBD2. V trimming: 4 bases; J trimming: 2 bases; junction bases outside the gene matches: 6. Germline V lookup: CDR1 SGHNT, CDR2 YYREEE (reference sequence). CDR3 length: 16 residues. The CDR3 DNA reads TGTGCCAGCAGCCCGGCGGGGGTAACTGGGGCCAACGTCCTGACTTTC. It yields the protein CASSPAGVTGANVLTF.

As regards this clone: At one boundary the junction diverges from the germline segment, which might be a read error. V usage is TRBV4-1 and J usage is TRBJ2-1; 8 bases are a match to TRBD2. The germline V gene encodes CDR1 MGHRA and CDR2 YSYEKL. This CDR3 spans 17 amino acids. This CDR3 is CASRQVKAGASYNEQFF. The CDR3 DNA is TGCGCCAGCAGGCAAGTTAAAGCGGGAGCTTCCTACAATGAGCAGTTCTTC.